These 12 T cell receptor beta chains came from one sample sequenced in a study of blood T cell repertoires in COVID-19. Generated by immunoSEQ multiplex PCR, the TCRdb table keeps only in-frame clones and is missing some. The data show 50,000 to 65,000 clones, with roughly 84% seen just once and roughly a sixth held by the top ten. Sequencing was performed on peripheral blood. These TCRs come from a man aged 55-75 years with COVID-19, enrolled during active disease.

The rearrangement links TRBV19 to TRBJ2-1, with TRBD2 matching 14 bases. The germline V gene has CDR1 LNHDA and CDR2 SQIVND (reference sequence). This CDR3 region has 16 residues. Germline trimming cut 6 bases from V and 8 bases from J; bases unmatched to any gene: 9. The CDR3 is CASSTGTSGSRHEQFF. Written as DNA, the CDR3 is TGTGCCAGTAGCACCGGGACTAGCGGGAGCCGGCATGAGCAGTTCTTC. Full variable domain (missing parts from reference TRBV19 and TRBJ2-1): DGGITQSPKYLFRKEGQNVTLSCEQNLNHDAMYWYRQDPGQGLRLIYYSQIVNDFQKGDIAEGYSVSREKKESFPLTVTSAQKNPTAFYLCASSTGTSGSRHEQFFGPGTRLTVL.

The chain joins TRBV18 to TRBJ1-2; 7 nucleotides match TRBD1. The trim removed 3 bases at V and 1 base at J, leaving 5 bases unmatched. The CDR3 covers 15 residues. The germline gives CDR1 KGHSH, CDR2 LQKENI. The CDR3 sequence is CASSPGQADNYGYTF. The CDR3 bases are TGTGCCAGCTCACCCGGACAGGCAGATAACTATGGCTACACCTTC. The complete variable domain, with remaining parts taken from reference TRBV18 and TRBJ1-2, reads NAGVMQNPRHLVRRRGQEARLRCSPMKGHSHVYWYRQLPEEGLKFMVYLQKENIIDESGMPKERFSAEFPKEGPSILRIQQVVRGDSAAYFCASSPGQADNYGYTFGSGTRLTVV.

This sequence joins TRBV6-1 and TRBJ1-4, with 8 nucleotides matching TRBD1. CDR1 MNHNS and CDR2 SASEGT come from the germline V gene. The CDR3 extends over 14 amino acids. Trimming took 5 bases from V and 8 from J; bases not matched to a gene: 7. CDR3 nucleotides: TGTGCCAGCAGTTCAGGGGGCATGTGGGAAAAACTGTTTTTT. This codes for CASSSGGMWEKLFF.

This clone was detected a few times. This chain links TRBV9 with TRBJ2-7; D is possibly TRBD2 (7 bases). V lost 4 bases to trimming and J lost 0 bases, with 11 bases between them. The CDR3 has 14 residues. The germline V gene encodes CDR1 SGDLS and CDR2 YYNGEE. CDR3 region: CASSTGGYSYEQYF. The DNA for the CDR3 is TGTGCCAGCAGCACGGGGGGCTACTCCTACGAGCAGTACTTC.

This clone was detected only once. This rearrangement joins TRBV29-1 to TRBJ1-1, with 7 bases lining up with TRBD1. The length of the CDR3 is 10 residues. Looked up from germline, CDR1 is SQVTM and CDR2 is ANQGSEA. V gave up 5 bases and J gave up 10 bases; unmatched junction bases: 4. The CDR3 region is CSVSQGLAFF. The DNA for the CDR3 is TGCAGCGTTTCACAGGGGTTAGCTTTCTTT.

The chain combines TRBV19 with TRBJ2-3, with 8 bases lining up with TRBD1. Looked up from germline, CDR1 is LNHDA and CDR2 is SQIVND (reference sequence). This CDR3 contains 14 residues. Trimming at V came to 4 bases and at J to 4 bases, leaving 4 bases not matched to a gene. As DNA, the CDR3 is TGTGCCAGTAGTAGCGGACAGGGAGCAGATACGCAGTATTTT. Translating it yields CASSSGQGADTQYF.

This CDR3 is CASSWDRDNEQFF. The CDR3 bases are TGTGCCAGCAGTTGGGACAGAGACAATGAGCAGTTCTTC. The J gene is TRBJ2-1, the V gene TRBV2; TRBD1 aligns across 7 bases. CDR3 length equals 13 residues. V lost 5 bases, J lost 5 bases, and 3 bases stayed unmatched. CDR1 and CDR2 from the germline V gene are SNHLY and FYNNEI.

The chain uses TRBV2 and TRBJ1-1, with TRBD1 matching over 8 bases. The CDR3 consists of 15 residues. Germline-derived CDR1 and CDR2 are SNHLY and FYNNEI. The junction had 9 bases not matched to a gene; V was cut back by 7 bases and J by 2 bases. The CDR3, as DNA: TGTGCCAGCACCAGGGGGCATTATAGAAACACTGAAGCTTTCTTT. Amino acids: CASTRGHYRNTEAFF. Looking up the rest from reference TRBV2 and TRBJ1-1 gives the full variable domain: EPEVTQTPSHQVTQMGQEVILRCVPISNHLYFYWYRQILGQKVEFLVSFYNNEISEKSEIFDDQFSVERPDGSNFTLKIRSTKLEDSAMYFCASTRGHYRNTEAFFGQGTRLTVV.

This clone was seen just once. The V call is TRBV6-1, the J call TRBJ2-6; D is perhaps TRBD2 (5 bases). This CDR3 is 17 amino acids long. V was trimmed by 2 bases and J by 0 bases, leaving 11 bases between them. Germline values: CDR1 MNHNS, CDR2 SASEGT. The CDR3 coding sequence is TGTGCCAGCAGTGAATTAGTGGGGAGCTCTGGGGCCAACGTCCTGACTTTC. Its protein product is CASSELVGSSGANVLTF.

CDR3: CASSFKIAGGFEETQYF. Here the CDR3 DNA reads TGTGCCAGCAGTTTTAAGATAGCGGGGGGGTTTGAAGAGACCCAGTACTTC. The rearrangement uses TRBV28 and TRBJ2-5, with 11 positions matching TRBD2. The CDR3 has 17 amino acids. Trimming took 3 bases from V and 3 from J; bases not matched to a gene: 9. Germline V gene data show CDR1 as MDHEN and CDR2 as SYDVKM.

The CDR3 sequence: CASSPGQEGYNEQFF. The CDR3 region has the DNA TGTGCCAGTAGTCCGGGACAGGAAGGGTACAATGAGCAGTTCTTC. V is TRBV19 and J is TRBJ2-1; 8 bases line up with TRBD1. V lost 5 bases and J lost 4; bases outside the gene matches: 7. The germline CDR1 and CDR2 sequences are LNHDA and SQIVND (reference sequence). This CDR3 has 15 amino acids.

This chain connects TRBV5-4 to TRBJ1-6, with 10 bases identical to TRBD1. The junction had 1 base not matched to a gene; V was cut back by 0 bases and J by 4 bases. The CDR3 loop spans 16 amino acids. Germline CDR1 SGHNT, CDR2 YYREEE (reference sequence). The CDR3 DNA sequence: TGTGCCAGCAGCTTGGGGGGACAGGGGTATAATTCACCCCTCCACTTT. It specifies CASSLGGQGYNSPLHF.